Below, 21 T cell receptor beta chains from the same sample are listed, as sequenced in a study of T cell repertoires in cytomegalovirus infection (dated by TCRdb to the late 2010s). The run used an Illumina HiSeq 1500. Starting from the raw public reads, TCRdb applied fastp trimming at Q25, assembled clones with MiXCR and retained in-frame beta chains. CDR3 protein sequences are deduplicated, and each keeps its most common genes and DNA. For this sample there are hundreds of thousands of distinct CDR3 sequences; about 30% appear just once. The ten largest clonotypes hold 15% to 20% of the sample. No antigen is known for these receptors. The treatment or condition label on this specimen signifies: in vitro stimulation with specific CMV peptide epitopes to enrich CMV-specific T cells. The sequencing here drew on cultured PBMCs, taken from culture after CMV antigen stimulation. The receptors shown here come from a human donor in good health (CMV status not recorded). Some clones in this sample may be carry-over from other donors' samples.

This clonotype was picked up one time. The junction shows a germline mismatch at one end, possibly a read error. The gene calls are TRBV7-8 and TRBJ1-1, with a weak D call TRBD1 (6 bases). This CDR3 is built from 15 residues. Germline CDR1 and CDR2: SGHVS and FQNEAQ. The CDR3 nucleotides are TGTGTCAGCAGCGTCGACAGGTTGTCGGACACTGCAGCTTTCTTT. As protein: CVSSVDRLSDTAAFF.

The table lists this clonotype with a few counts. This chain's CDR3 is CASSFSTLSTGELFF. In DNA, the CDR3 is TGTGCCAGCAGCTTTAGTACCCTGTCCACCGGGGAGCTGTTTTTT. The chain joins TRBV7-2 to TRBJ2-2; D gene unclear. Trimming removed 3 bases at V and 4 bases at J, with 12 bases between. Germline-derived CDR1 and CDR2 are SGHTA and FQGNSA. The CDR3 runs to 15 residues.

The chain combines TRBV3-1 with TRBJ1-5, with 10 nucleotides matching TRBD1. Germline V gives CDR1 LGHDT, CDR2 YNNKEL (reference sequence). J lost 5 bases, V lost 4 bases, and 5 bases had no gene match. This CDR3 has 15 amino acids. CDR3 residues: CASSPGQGVYQPQHF. CDR3 coding DNA: TGTGCCAGCAGCCCCGGACAGGGGGTCTATCAGCCCCAGCATTTT.

The chain links TRBV12-3 or TRBV12-4 to TRBJ1-2; D perhaps matches TRBD1 (6 bases). This CDR3 region has 15 residues. V shed 7 bases and J shed 1 base, with 16 bases lying between them. CDR3 region: CASTGPGGFNYGYTF. CDR3 nucleotide sequence: TGTGCCAGCACCGGCCCGGGGGGCTTTAACTATGGCTACACCTTC.

V and J are TRBV7-9 and TRBJ2-3; possibly TRBD1 for D (6 bases). This CDR3 comprises 14 residues. CDR1 is SEHNR and CDR2 is FQNEAQ in the germline V gene (reference sequence). Trimming removed 6 bases at V and 2 bases at J, with 12 bases between. This CDR3 reads CASRRDTSTDTQYF. CDR3 coding DNA: TGTGCCAGCAGACGGGACACCTCCACAGATACGCAGTATTTT.

The chain links TRBV4-1 to TRBJ1-6; D is unresolved. This CDR3 spans 16 amino acids. Germline V gene lookup returns CDR1 MGHRA and CDR2 YSYEKL. V shed 4 bases and J shed 0 bases, with 10 bases lying between them. The CDR3 bases are TGCGCCAGCAGCCGGGCCCCGAGCTCCTATAATTCACCCCTCCACTTT. Encoded protein: CASSRAPSSYNSPLHF.

This clonotype occurred a few times. The chain joins TRBV7-9 to TRBJ1-4; D not certain. V was cut by 2 bases and J by 0 bases, with 16 bases left in between. The CDR3 contains 18 residues. Germline CDR1 is SEHNR and CDR2 is FQNEAQ (reference sequence). The CDR3 DNA reads as TGTGCCAGCAGCTTAATCGACGTCGGGAGAACAACTAATGAAAAACTGTTTTTT. Amino acid sequence: CASSLIDVGRTTNEKLFF.

This clonotype was counted a few times. The CDR3 DNA follows: TGTGCCAGCAGTTTACGTCGCGGGCAGGCCCACAATCAGCCCCAGCATTTT. Protein product: CASSLRRGQAHNQPQHF. The V and J genes are TRBV12-3 or TRBV12-4 and TRBJ1-5; D is unresolved. This CDR3 contains 17 residues. Trimming took 2 bases from V and 3 from J, leaving 17 bases between them.

The chain joins TRBV2 to TRBJ2-3, with D unclear. V was cut by 11 bases and J by 0 bases, with 9 bases left in between. CDR1 and CDR2 (germline): SNHLY, FYNNEI. This CDR3 spans 12 amino acids. CDR3 nucleotides: TGTGCCCGTAGACAAAGCACAGATACGCAGTATTTT. Translated: CARRQSTDTQYF.

In this sample, this clonotype turned up a few times. The chain recombines TRBV7-2 with TRBJ2-5; D possibly corresponds to TRBD2 (6 bases). V was clipped by 5 bases and J by 5 bases, with 21 bases between them. This CDR3 is 16 amino acids long. Germline CDR1 is SGHTA and CDR2 is FQGNSA. CDR3 nucleotides: TGTGCCAGCAGCCCGTCGGGAGCCCAGCGGTTGGAGACCCAGTACTTC. It specifies CASSPSGAQRLETQYF.

The chain carries TRBV11-2 and TRBJ2-3, with TRBD1 as a possible D gene (6 bases). This CDR3 region has 17 residues. The V and J ends lost 1 base and 6 bases respectively, with 20 bases between them. The V gene's germline CDR1 is SGHAT and CDR2 FQNNGV. CDR3 nucleotides: TGTGCCAGCAGCTTAGGGTACAGGGTTCTTCTTTTGGATACGCAGTATTTT. Translated, it gives CASSLGYRVLLLDTQYF.

This clonotype was detected only a few times. The chain carries TRBV7-6 and TRBJ1-2; no firm D call. The germline CDR1 and CDR2 sequences are SGHVS and FNYEAQ. Between the trimmed V and J ends, which lost 5 bases and 8 bases, there was a span of 18 bases. The CDR3 loop spans 14 amino acids. The CDR3 DNA sequence: TGTGCCAGCAGCCCGACCCCAGCGGGTTTGGGCTACACCTTC. Its translation: CASSPTPAGLGYTF.

The chain combines TRBV20-1 with TRBJ2-2; D might be TRBD2 (5 bases). This CDR3 region has 15 residues. V gave up 4 bases and J gave up 2 bases, with 14 bases separating them. In germline, CDR1 is DFQATT, CDR2 SNEGSKA (reference sequence). In DNA form, the CDR3 reads TGCAGTGCTATGAGCGGAAACTTCAACACCGGGGAGCTGTTTTTT. It yields the protein CSAMSGNFNTGELFF.

This chain connects TRBV12-3 or TRBV12-4 to TRBJ2-4; 8 bases are a match to TRBD1. The CDR3 runs to 13 residues. V lost 5 bases and J lost 8; bases outside the gene matches: 5. As DNA, the CDR3 is TGTGCCAGCAGTGGACAGGGATTTGACATTCAGTACTTC. Amino acids: CASSGQGFDIQYF.

The chain has TRBV24-1 and TRBJ2-3; TRBD2 aligns across 10 bases. CDR1 and CDR2 from the germline V gene are KGHDR and SFDVKD. CDR3 length: 16 amino acids. With V trimmed by 4 bases and J by 2 bases, 5 bases remained unmatched. The CDR3 DNA follows: TGTGCCACCAGTGACCGGCTAGCGGGGGTCACAGATACGCAGTATTTT. It specifies CATSDRLAGVTDTQYF.

The table lists this clonotype with a few counts. The rearrangement uses TRBV20-1 and TRBJ2-7, with a weak D call TRBD2 (6 bases). V was pared by 6 bases and J by 0 bases, with 18 bases between. There are 15 residues in the CDR3. CDR1 and CDR2 from the germline V gene are DFQATT and SNEGSKA (reference sequence). The CDR3: CSADTRTGDSYEQYF. CDR3 in DNA: TGCAGTGCCGACACCCGCACGGGGGACTCCTACGAGCAGTACTTC.

This sequence joins TRBV5-1 and TRBJ2-7; TRBD1 agrees at 8 bases. J was trimmed by 3 bases and V by 4 bases; bases with no gene match: 12. CDR1 SGHRS and CDR2 YFSETQ come from the germline V gene. CDR3 length equals 16 residues. The DNA of the CDR3 is TGCGCCAGCAGCGCTGGACAGGGCATCATGATCTACGAGCAGTACTTC. This sequence encodes CASSAGQGIMIYEQYF.

The CDR3 nucleotides read TGTGCCAGCAGCCAAGGTGGGGGACAGGGGAACTATGGCTACACCTTC. As protein: CASSQGGGQGNYGYTF. The chain has TRBV14 and TRBJ1-2; 10 bases agree with TRBD1. V was pared by 1 base and J by 2 bases, with 4 bases of the junction left unmatched. The CDR3 totals 16 residues. Germline V gene lookup returns CDR1 SGHDN and CDR2 FVKESK.

This clonotype was observed a few times. In nucleotides, the CDR3 is TGTGCCAGCAGCCCAGGACAGGGGGAGAAGTACACTGAAGCTTTCTTT. Protein: CASSPGQGEKYTEAFF. This chain joins TRBV7-9 and TRBJ1-1; 10 nucleotides agree with TRBD1. V dropped 5 bases and J dropped 3; count of bases not matched to a gene: 9. From germline, CDR1 is SEHNR and CDR2 FQNEAQ (reference sequence). CDR3 length equals 16 residues. Drawing the rest from reference TRBV7-9 and TRBJ1-1, the complete variable domain is DTGVSQNPRHKITKRGQNVTFRCDPISEHNRLYWYRQTLGQGPEFLTYFQNEAQLEKSRLLSDRFSAERPKGSFSTLEIQRTEQGDSAMYLCASSPGQGEKYTEAFFGQGTRLTVV.

This chain connects TRBV19 to TRBJ2-1, with D possibly being TRBD1 (6 bases). Germline CDR1 LNHDA, CDR2 SQIVND (reference sequence). This CDR3 spans 12 amino acids. V was cut by 1 base and J by 13 bases, with 11 bases left in between. This chain's CDR3 is CASSIARGTQFF. CDR3 DNA sequence: TGTGCCAGTAGTATAGCTAGGGGGACCCAGTTCTTC.

Many counts were recorded for this clonotype. The chain uses TRBV7-2 and TRBJ2-3; either TRBD1 or TRBD2 may fit D (5 bases each). Germline V gives CDR1 SGHTA, CDR2 FQGNSA. The ends were cut back, 3 bases at V and 5 bases at J, with 18 bases in the middle. This CDR3 comprises 16 residues. CDR3 sequence (DNA): TGTGCCAGCAGCTTGGGCCCAAGGGGCGGAGGAGATACGCAGTATTTT. Protein product: CASSLGPRGGGDTQYF.